This T cell receptor (beta chain) was identified in a study of shared clonotypes between healthy human individuals. The overall study: Used for every donor were three CD4 naive, three CD4 memory, two CD8 naive and one CD8 memory plate.

Assay used: immunoSEQ multiplex PCR; TCRdb lists only in-frame clones, some missing. The table includes 800,000 to 1,200,000 clones, approximately 80% detected once. Trimming cost V 7 bases and J 2 bases, with 8 bases left between them. Germline V gene sequence: CDR1 MDHEN, CDR2 SYDVKM. The CDR3 loop spans 12 amino acids. The J gene is TRBJ1-1, the V gene TRBV28, with D uncertain. Sequences were obtained from memory CD4+ T cells from PBMCs. As to subset: CD45RA-negative fraction. This TCR was recovered from a man younger than 35 in good health. Some clones in this sample may be carry-over from other donors' samples. CDR3 loop: CASKGSNTEAFF. The CDR3 nucleotides read TGTGCCAGCAAAGGGTCAAACACTGAAGCTTTCTTT. The variable domain in full, completed from reference TRBV28 and TRBJ1-1, reads DVKVTQSSRYLVKRTGEKVFLECVQDMDHENMFWYRQDPGLGLRLIYFSYDVKMKEKGDIPEGYSVSREKKERFSLILESASTNQTSMYLCASKGSNTEAFFGQGTRLTVV.